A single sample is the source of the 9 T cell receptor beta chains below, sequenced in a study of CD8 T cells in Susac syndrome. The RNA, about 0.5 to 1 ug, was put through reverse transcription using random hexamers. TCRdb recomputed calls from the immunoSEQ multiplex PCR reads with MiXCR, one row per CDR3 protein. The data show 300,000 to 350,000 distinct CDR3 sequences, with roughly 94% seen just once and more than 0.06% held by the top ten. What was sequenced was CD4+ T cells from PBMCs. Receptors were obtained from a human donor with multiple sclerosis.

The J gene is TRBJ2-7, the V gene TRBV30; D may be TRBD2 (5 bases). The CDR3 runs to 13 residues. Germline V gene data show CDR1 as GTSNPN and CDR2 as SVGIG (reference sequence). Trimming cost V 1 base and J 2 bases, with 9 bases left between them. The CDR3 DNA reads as TGTGCCTGGAGTGGTGACGGGACCTACGAGCAGTACTTC. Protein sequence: CAWSGDGTYEQYF. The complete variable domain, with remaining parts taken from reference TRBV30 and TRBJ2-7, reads SQTIHQWPATLVQPVGSPLSLECTVEGTSNPNLYWYRQAAGRGLQLLFYSVGIGQISSEVPQNLSASRPQDRQFILSSKKLLLSDSGFYLCAWSGDGTYEQYFGPGTRLTVT.

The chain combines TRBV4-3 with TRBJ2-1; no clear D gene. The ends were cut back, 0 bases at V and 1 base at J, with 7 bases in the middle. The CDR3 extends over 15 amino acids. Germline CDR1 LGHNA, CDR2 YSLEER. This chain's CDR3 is CASSQESLSYNEQFF. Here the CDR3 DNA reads TGCGCCAGCAGCCAAGAGAGTCTGTCCTACAATGAGCAGTTCTTC.

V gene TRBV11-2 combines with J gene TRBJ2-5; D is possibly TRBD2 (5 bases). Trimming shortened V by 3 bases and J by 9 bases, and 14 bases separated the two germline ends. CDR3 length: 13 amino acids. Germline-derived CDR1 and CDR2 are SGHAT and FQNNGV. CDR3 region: CASSFYPSEAQYF. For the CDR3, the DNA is TGTGCCAGCAGCTTTTATCCATCGGAGGCCCAGTACTTC.

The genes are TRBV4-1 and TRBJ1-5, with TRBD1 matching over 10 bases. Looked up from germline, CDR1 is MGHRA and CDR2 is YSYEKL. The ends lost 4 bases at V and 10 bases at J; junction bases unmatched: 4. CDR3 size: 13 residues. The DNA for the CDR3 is TGCGCCAGCAGCCGGACAGGGGGAGGACCCCAGCATTTT. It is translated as CASSRTGGGPQHF.

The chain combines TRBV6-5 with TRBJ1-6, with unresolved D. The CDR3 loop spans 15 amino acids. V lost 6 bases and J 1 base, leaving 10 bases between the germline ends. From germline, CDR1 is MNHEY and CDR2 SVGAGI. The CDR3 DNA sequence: TGTGCCAGCAGCCCCGGGGTGTCCTATAATTCACCCCTCCACTTT. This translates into CASSPGVSYNSPLHF.

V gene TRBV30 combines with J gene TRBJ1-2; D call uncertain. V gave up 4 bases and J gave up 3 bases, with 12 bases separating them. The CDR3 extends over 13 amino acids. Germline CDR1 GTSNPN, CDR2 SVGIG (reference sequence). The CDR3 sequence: CAWNPRADYGYTF. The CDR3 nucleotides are TGTGCCTGGAACCCTCGGGCAGACTATGGCTACACCTTC.

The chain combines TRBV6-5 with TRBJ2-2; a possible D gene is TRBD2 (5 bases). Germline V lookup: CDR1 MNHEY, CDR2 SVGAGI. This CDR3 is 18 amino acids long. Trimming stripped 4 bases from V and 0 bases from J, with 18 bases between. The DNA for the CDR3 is TGTGCCAGCAGTTCCCCCCGGGATCTTTACTCGAACACCGGGGAGCTGTTTTTT. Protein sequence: CASSSPRDLYSNTGELFF.

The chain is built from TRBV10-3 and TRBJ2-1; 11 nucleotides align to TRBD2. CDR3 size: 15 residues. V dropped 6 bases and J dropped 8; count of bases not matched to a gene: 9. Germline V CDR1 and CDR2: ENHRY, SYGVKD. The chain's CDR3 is CAIRPSGGPADEQFF. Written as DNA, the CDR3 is TGTGCCATCAGGCCTAGCGGGGGGCCAGCGGATGAGCAGTTCTTC.

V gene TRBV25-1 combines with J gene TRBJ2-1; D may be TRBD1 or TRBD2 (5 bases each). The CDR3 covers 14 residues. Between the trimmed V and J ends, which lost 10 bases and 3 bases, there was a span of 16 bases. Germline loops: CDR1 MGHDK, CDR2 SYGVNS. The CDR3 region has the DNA TGTGCCATCCAGTTTGGGGACGACTACAATGAGCAGTTCTTC. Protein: CAIQFGDDYNEQFF.